The clone carrying this T cell receptor beta chain was observed at least ten times. This record comes from a study of T-cell reconstitution after alpha-beta-depleted transplantation in children. V was cut by 3 bases and J by 3 bases, with 0 bases left in between. The CDR3 covers 12 residues. The V gene's germline CDR1 is MGHDK and CDR2 SYGVNS. Unique molecular identifiers tagged the TCRbeta library. TCRdb called the PCR reads again in MiXCR, with one record for every CDR3 protein. The table records fewer than 350,000 distinct CDR3 sequences, roughly 9.1% of them present only once. This rearrangement joins TRBV25-1 to TRBJ2-6; D gene ambiguous. This specimen consisted of PBMCs, obtained before TCRalphabeta/CD19-depleted stem cell transplant. This sequence was found in a boy under two years old with acute myeloid leukemia, due to receive a stem cell transplant. This CDR3 reads CASSDGANVLTF. In DNA form, the CDR3 reads TGTGCCAGCAGTGATGGGGCCAACGTCCTGACTTTC. Full variable domain (remainder filled in from reference TRBV25-1 and TRBJ2-6): EADIYQTPRYLVIGTGKKITLECSQTMGHDKMYWYQQDPGMELHLIHYSYGVNSTEKGDLSSESTVSRIRTEHFPLTLESARPSHTSQYLCASSDGANVLTFGAGSRLTVL.